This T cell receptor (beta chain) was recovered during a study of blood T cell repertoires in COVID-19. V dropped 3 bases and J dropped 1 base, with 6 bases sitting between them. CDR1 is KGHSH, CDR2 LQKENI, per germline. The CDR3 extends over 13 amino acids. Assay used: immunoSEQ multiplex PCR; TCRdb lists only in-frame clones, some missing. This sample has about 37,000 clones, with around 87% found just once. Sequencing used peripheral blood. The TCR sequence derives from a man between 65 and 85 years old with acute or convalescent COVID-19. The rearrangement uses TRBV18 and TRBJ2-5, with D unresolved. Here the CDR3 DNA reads TGTGCCAGCTCACCTCTAGGCCAAGAGACCCAGTACTTC. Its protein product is CASSPLGQETQYF.